These T cell receptor beta chains were read from a single sample in a study of blood T cell repertoires in COVID-19. Some clones are missing from TCRdb's copy, which holds only in-frame ones; the method was immunoSEQ multiplex PCR. The table has 200,000 to 300,000 clones, approximately 83% seen once. Source material: peripheral blood. The receptors were sampled from a human donor in a cohort sampled during active COVID-19. CDR3s include the opening cysteine and the closing phenylalanine or tryptophan. Each record gives: clone size, D gene, V gene, CDR3 length, J gene, CDR3 protein, CDR3 DNA. D genes are given only for firm matches. Size values are once, few and many counts, or a class for expanded clones, and some rows have none.

.	.	TRBV7-8	13	TRBJ2-3	CASSFTPIDTQYF	TGTGCCAGCAGCTTCACTCCTATAGATACGCAGTATTTT
.	TRBD1	TRBV19	15	TRBJ2-2	CASSTGQGGTGELFF	TGTGCCAGTAGTACCGGACAGGGGGGGACCGGGGAGCTGTTTTTT
.	.	TRBV7-9	15	TRBJ1-1	CASAPLELLNTEAFF	TGTGCCAGCGCCCCCTTAGAATTGTTGAACACTGAAGCTTTCTTT
.	.	TRBV7-2	17	TRBJ2-5	CASSQFSGLHGGETQYF	TGTGCCAGCAGCCAATTTAGCGGCCTTCATGGGGGGGAGACCCAGTACTTC
.	TRBD1	TRBV29-1	14	TRBJ2-5	CSVSGGTGRETQYF	TGCAGCGTTTCAGGGGGGACAGGGAGAGAGACCCAGTACTTC
once	TRBD2	TRBV3-1/TRBV3-2	14	TRBJ2-3	CASSPLAGVDTQYF	TGTGCCAGCAGCCCTCTAGCGGGAGTTGATACGCAGTATTTT
.	.	TRBV5-1	14	TRBJ2-5	CASSYLDGQETQYF	TGCGCCAGCAGCTACCTCGACGGGCAAGAGACCCAGTACTTC
many	.	TRBV5-6	16	TRBJ2-5	CASSSGVGEFGETQYF	TGTGCCAGCAGCTCGGGAGTCGGGGAATTTGGAGAGACCCAGTACTTC
.	TRBD1	TRBV5-1	13	TRBJ2-3	CASTRTGTDTQYF	TGCGCCAGCACCCGGACAGGGACAGATACGCAGTATTTT
.	.	TRBV10-3	16	TRBJ1-4	CAISEPGGEGNEKLFF	TGTGCCATCAGTGAACCTGGGGGGGAAGGGAATGAAAAACTGTTTTTT
.	.	TRBV11-3	13	TRBJ2-3	CASSLDRVDTQYF	TGTGCCAGCAGCTTAGACAGGGTGGATACGCAGTATTTT
.	.	TRBV4-2	16	TRBJ1-5	CASSQSQGTNNQPQHF	TGTGCCAGCAGCCAATCACAGGGAACAAACAATCAGCCCCAGCATTTT
.	TRBD1	TRBV5-1	11	TRBJ2-1	CASSLQGMYFF	TGCGCCAGCAGCTTACAGGGGATGTATTTCTTC
few	TRBD1	TRBV6-5	15	TRBJ1-5	CASSPGTDGNQPQHF	TGTGCCAGCAGCCCGGGGACAGATGGGAATCAGCCCCAGCATTTT
.	TRBD1	TRBV5-1	14	TRBJ2-3	CASSRTGLTDTQYF	TGCGCCAGCAGCCGGACAGGGTTGACAGATACGCAGTATTTT
.	TRBD1	TRBV7-3	15	TRBJ2-7	CASSLTTGGTYEQYF	TGTGCCAGCAGCTTAACGACAGGGGGCACCTACGAGCAGTACTTC
.	.	TRBV5-6	14	TRBJ1-1	CASSLSGIGTEAFF	TGTGCCAGCAGCTTGTCAGGTATAGGCACTGAAGCTTTCTTT
.	.	TRBV3-1/TRBV3-2	15	TRBJ2-3	CASSQGSSLTDTQYF	TGTGCCAGCAGCCAAGGTTCTAGCCTCACAGATACGCAGTATTTT
.	TRBD1	TRBV30	12	TRBJ1-1	CAWVDRGTEAFF	TGTGCCTGGGTTGACAGGGGCACTGAAGCTTTCTTT
.	.	TRBV10-3	13	TRBJ2-1	CAIRGYPDSEQFF	TGTGCCATACGGGGATACCCCGATAGTGAGCAGTTCTTC
.	.	TRBV5-4	16	TRBJ1-2	CASSLIPTDSGRGYTF	TGTGCCAGCAGCTTGATCCCAACAGATTCGGGGAGGGGCTACACCTTC
.	.	TRBV3-1/TRBV3-2	15	TRBJ2-3	CASSQTRGWTDTQYF	TGTGCCAGCAGCCAAACCAGGGGTTGGACAGATACGCAGTATTTT
.	TRBD1	TRBV7-9	13	TRBJ1-1	CASSLEGTGRAFF	TGTGCCAGCAGCTTAGAAGGGACAGGGAGAGCTTTCTTT
.	TRBD1	TRBV6-5	14	TRBJ2-4	CASSYRTGLNIQYF	TGTGCCAGCAGTTACAGGACAGGGCTAAACATTCAGTACTTC
.	.	TRBV6-1	15	TRBJ2-6	CASSEGASGANVLTF	TGTGCCAGCAGTGAAGGAGCGTCTGGGGCCAACGTCCTGACTTTC
.	TRBD1	TRBV19	15	TRBJ1-1	CASSGVTGPLTEAFF	TGTGCCAGTAGTGGGGTGACAGGGCCCCTCACTGAAGCTTTCTTT
.	.	TRBV14	14	TRBJ2-1	CASSEFSAYNEQFF	TGTGCCAGCAGCGAGTTCTCCGCCTACAATGAGCAGTTCTTC
few	TRBD1	TRBV6-5	13	TRBJ1-6	CASSIAGGWTLHF	TGTGCCAGCAGTATCGCAGGGGGCTGGACCCTCCACTTT
.	TRBD1	TRBV7-9	17	TRBJ1-4	CASTGTPGQPSNEKLFF	TGTGCCAGCACTGGAACGCCGGGACAGCCGAGTAATGAAAAACTGTTTTTT
.	.	TRBV23-1	16	TRBJ2-2	CASSQSCRVRSGELFF	TGCGCCAGCAGTCAATCGTGCCGGGTACGGTCCGGGGAGCTGTTTTTT
.	.	TRBV5-1	13	TRBJ2-7	CASSYGSGDEQYF	TGCGCCAGCAGCTATGGATCAGGGGACGAGCAGTACTTC
.	.	TRBV6-4	13	TRBJ2-4	CASSDQTGDIQYF	TGTGCCAGCAGTGACCAAACGGGGGACATTCAGTACTTC
few	.	TRBV5-4	14	TRBJ2-1	CASSLGARDTVGFF	TGTGCCAGCAGCCTGGGTGCCAGGGATACTGTAGGGTTCTTC
few	TRBD1	TRBV28	15	TRBJ2-4	CASSKTGVMRNIQYF	TGTGCCAGCAGTAAAACAGGGGTGATGAGGAACATTCAGTACTTC
.	.	TRBV27	14	TRBJ2-5	CASSSGLIQETQYF	TGTGCCAGCAGTTCAGGACTAATCCAAGAGACCCAGTACTTC
few	TRBD1	TRBV7-3	13	TRBJ1-6	CASSARQGSPLHF	TGTGCCAGCAGCGCTCGACAGGGTTCACCCCTCCACTTT
once	.	TRBV30	15	TRBJ1-4	CAITDRDNANEKLFF	TGTGCCATAACAGACCGGGACAATGCTAATGAAAAACTGTTTTTT
.	.	TRBV27	14	TRBJ1-4	CASSLSFRPRELFF	TGTGCCAGCAGTTTATCGTTTAGACCTCGGGAACTGTTTTTT
.	TRBD1	TRBV3-1/TRBV3-2	17	TRBJ1-1	CASSHRTGARMNTEAFF	TGTGCCAGCAGCCATCGGACAGGGGCGAGAATGAACACTGAAGCTTTCTTT
.	.	TRBV3-1/TRBV3-2	16	TRBJ2-1	CASSQPLGASYNEQFF	TGTGCCAGCAGCCAACCACTTGGGGCCTCCTACAATGAGCAGTTCTTC
.	TRBD1	TRBV28	14	TRBJ2-5	CASSSGTAQETQYF	TGTGCCAGCAGCTCCGGGACAGCGCAAGAGACCCAGTACTTC